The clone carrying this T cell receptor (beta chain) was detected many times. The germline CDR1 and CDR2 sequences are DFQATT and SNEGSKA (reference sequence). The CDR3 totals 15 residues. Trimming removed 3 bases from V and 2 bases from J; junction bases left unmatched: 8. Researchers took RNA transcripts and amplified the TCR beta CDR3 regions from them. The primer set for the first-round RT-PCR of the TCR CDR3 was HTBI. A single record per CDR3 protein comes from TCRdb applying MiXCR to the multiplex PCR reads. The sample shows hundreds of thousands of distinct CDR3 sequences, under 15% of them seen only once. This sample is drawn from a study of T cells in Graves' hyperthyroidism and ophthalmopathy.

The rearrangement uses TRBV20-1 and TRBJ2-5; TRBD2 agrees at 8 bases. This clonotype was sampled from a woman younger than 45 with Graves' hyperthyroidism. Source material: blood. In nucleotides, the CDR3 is TGCAGTGCTAGCACTAGCGGATTAGAACAAGAGACCCAGTACTTC. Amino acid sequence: CSASTSGLEQETQYF.